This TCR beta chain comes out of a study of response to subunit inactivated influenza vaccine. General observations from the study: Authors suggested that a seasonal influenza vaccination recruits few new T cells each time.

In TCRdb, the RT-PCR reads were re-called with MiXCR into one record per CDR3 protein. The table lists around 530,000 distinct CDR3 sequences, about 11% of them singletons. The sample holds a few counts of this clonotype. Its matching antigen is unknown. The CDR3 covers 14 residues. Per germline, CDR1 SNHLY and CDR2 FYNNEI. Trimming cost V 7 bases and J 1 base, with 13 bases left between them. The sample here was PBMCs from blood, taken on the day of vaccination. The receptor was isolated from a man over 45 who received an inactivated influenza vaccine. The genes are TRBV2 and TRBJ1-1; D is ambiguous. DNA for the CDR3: TGTGCCAGCACAGGCCTTATAAAGAACACTGAAGCTTTCTTT. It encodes CASTGLIKNTEAFF.